The 18 T cell receptor beta chains in this list originate from one sample, sequenced in a study of Ad26.COV2.S vaccination and SARS-CoV-2 variants. Data came from immunoSEQ multiplex PCR; TCRdb stores just in-frame clones and leaves some out. The sample holds about 430,000 clones, 80% to 95% seen once. Treatment described: approximately 18 received Ad26.COV2.S at low or high dose, single or two shots; roughly 5 received placebo; per-sample allocation not given. Vaccine and placebo recipients were sampled on day 63 after the first injection. The sample in question was peripheral blood, obtained in a trial of Ad26.COV2.S vaccine versus placebo. These receptors were taken from a person aged 18-65 years who received the Ad26.COV2.S COVID-19 vaccine or a placebo.

As regards this clone: The same CDR3 can be traced to other DNA sequences in this sample. The J gene is TRBJ2-5, the V gene TRBV5-1; D is unresolved. The CDR3 length is 12 residues. The V end was cut by 3 bases, the J end by 2 bases, with 5 bases between. Germline values: CDR1 SGHRS, CDR2 YFSETQ. In DNA, the CDR3 is TGCGCCAGCAGCTCCCAACAAGAGACCCAGTACTTC. Its translation: CASSSQQETQYF.

The chain links TRBV6-4 to TRBJ2-5; no clear D. The germline gives CDR1 MRHNA, CDR2 SNTAGT. Trimming shortened V by 5 bases and J by 2 bases, and 9 bases separated the two germline ends. This CDR3 comprises 13 residues. The CDR3 DNA sequence: TGTGCCAGCAGTCTCAGACCACAAGAGACCCAGTACTTC. Encoded protein: CASSLRPQETQYF.

This sequence joins TRBV6-5 and TRBJ1-1; D not resolved. The CDR3 has 15 amino acids. Germline V gene data show CDR1 as MNHEY and CDR2 as SVGAGI. The V end was cut by 0 bases, the J end by 7 bases, with 15 bases between. This CDR3 reads CASSYSILFQGEAFF. In DNA form, the CDR3 reads TGTGCCAGCAGTTACTCGATACTTTTTCAAGGTGAAGCTTTCTTT.

The chain couples TRBV30 to TRBJ1-3; TRBD1 might be the D (5 bases). Germline CDR1 and CDR2: GTSNPN and SVGIG (reference sequence). The CDR3 extends over 14 amino acids. The V end lost 2 bases, the J end lost 0 bases, and 8 bases lay between the germline ends. The CDR3 sequence is CAWSSGFSGNTIYF. The CDR3 DNA reads TGTGCCTGGAGTTCAGGGTTCTCTGGAAACACCATATATTTT.

The chain carries TRBV6-2 or TRBV6-3 and TRBJ2-1, with 15 bases identical to TRBD2. Germline values: CDR1 MNHEY, CDR2 SVGEGT. CDR3 size: 14 residues. V trimming: 6 bases; J trimming: 9 bases; junction bases outside the gene matches: 3. DNA for the CDR3: TGTGCCAGCAGCCCGGGACTAGCGGGAGGTGAGCAGTTCTTC. It is translated as CASSPGLAGGEQFF.

This rearrangement joins TRBV5-1 to TRBJ2-7; 7 bases map to TRBD1. There are 14 residues in the CDR3. CDR1 is SGHRS, CDR2 YFSETQ, per germline. Germline trimming cut 0 bases from V and 3 bases from J; bases unmatched to any gene: 3. As DNA, the CDR3 is TGCGCCAGCAGCTTGGTTCCAGGGGGCTACGAGCAGTACTTC. It codes for CASSLVPGGYEQYF.

The V call is TRBV19, the J call TRBJ2-5; 7 bases map to TRBD1. This CDR3 comprises 13 residues. Looked up from germline, CDR1 is LNHDA and CDR2 is SQIVND (reference sequence). V was pared by 6 bases and J by 5 bases, with 6 bases of the junction left unmatched. CDR3 protein: CASRETGLETQYF. The DNA of the CDR3 is TGTGCCAGTAGAGAGACAGGGCTGGAGACCCAGTACTTC.

The chain has TRBV3-1 (or the pseudogene TRBV3-2) and TRBJ2-3; 9 bases are shared with TRBD2. Germline CDR1 is LGHDT and CDR2 is YNNKEL (reference sequence). The trim removed 1 base at V and 6 bases at J, leaving 5 bases unmatched. CDR3 length: 15 residues. CDR3 nucleotides: TGTGCCAGCAGCCAAGGTGGTAGCGGGAGTGATACGCAGTATTTT. Its protein is CASSQGGSGSDTQYF.

This clone was counted once. V usage is TRBV27 and J usage is TRBJ2-2; D ambiguous. Germline CDR1 and CDR2: MNHEY and SMNVEV (reference sequence). The CDR3 spans 15 residues. V gave up 7 bases and J gave up 7 bases, with 19 bases separating them. DNA for the CDR3: TGTGCCAGCACTTCTCTCCGGGCGGCTATCGGGGAGCTGTTTTTT. This translates into CASTSLRAAIGELFF.

The chain combines TRBV6-5 with TRBJ1-6; TRBD1 might be the D (6 bases). The germline V gene encodes CDR1 MNHEY and CDR2 SVGAGI. This CDR3 has 14 residues. Trimming removed 5 bases from V and 9 bases from J, with 14 bases in between. CDR3 residues: CASSLQGMASPLHF. CDR3 nucleotide sequence: TGTGCCAGCAGTCTACAGGGTATGGCTTCACCCCTCCACTTT.

This chain connects TRBV18 to TRBJ2-2, with TRBD1 matching 8 bases. The J segment lost 3 bases and the V segment lost 2 bases, leaving 8 bases of the junction unmatched. This CDR3 contains 17 residues. Germline CDR1 is KGHSH and CDR2 is LQKENI. CDR3 sequence: CASSPDTGGRDTGELFF. As DNA, the CDR3 is TGTGCCAGCTCACCAGATACAGGGGGACGAGACACCGGGGAGCTGTTTTTT.

The V call is TRBV18, the J call TRBJ2-5, with 8 bases fitting TRBD1. The trim removed 5 bases at V and 0 bases at J, leaving 5 bases unmatched. CDR1 and CDR2 (germline): KGHSH, LQKENI. CDR3 size: 15 residues. DNA of the CDR3: TGTGCCAGCTCAGATTGGACAGGGAACCAAGAGACCCAGTACTTC. Translating gives CASSDWTGNQETQYF.

The genes are TRBV10-3 and TRBJ2-7; 8 bases match TRBD1. Unmatched junction bases numbered 5, after V lost 6 bases and J lost 4 bases. The CDR3 spans 13 residues. Germline CDR1 and CDR2: ENHRY and SYGVKD. The CDR3 is CAISAGQGYEQYF. CDR3 DNA: TGTGCCATCAGCGCCGGACAGGGATACGAGCAGTACTTC.

The rearrangement joins TRBV11-2 to TRBJ2-1, with 8 bases identical to TRBD2. Per germline, CDR1 SGHAT and CDR2 FQNNGV. Losses at the gene ends were 5 bases for V and 0 bases for J; bases not matched to a gene: 3. The CDR3 runs to 15 residues. For the CDR3, the DNA is TGTGCCAGCAGCCGACTAGCGAACTCCTACAATGAGCAGTTCTTC. Translated, it gives CASSRLANSYNEQFF.

Note on this clone: The same CDR3 also results from other DNA sequences found in this sample. The chain uses TRBV3-1 (or the pseudogene TRBV3-2) and TRBJ2-7; no clear D gene. V lost 1 base to trimming and J lost 1 base, with 8 bases between them. The CDR3 contains 14 residues. Per the germline V gene, CDR1 is LGHDT and CDR2 is YNNKEL (reference sequence). The CDR3 DNA is TGTGCCAGCAGCCAAGCATCCGGTTCCTACGAGCAGTACTTC. Translating gives CASSQASGSYEQYF.

The V and J genes are TRBV6-4 and TRBJ1-1; TRBD1 aligns across 8 bases. From germline, CDR1 is MRHNA and CDR2 SNTAGT. V lost 5 bases, J lost 0 bases, and 8 bases stayed unmatched. CDR3 size: 16 residues. The CDR3 sequence: CASSCQQGAVNTEAFF. CDR3 nucleotides: TGTGCCAGCAGTTGCCAGCAGGGGGCTGTGAACACTGAAGCTTTCTTT.

The V call is TRBV9, the J call TRBJ2-5, with 7 bases identical to TRBD2. Germline CDR1 is SGDLS and CDR2 is YYNGEE. V was clipped by 3 bases and J by 5 bases; unmatched bases: 7. The CDR3 totals 14 residues. This CDR3 reads CASSAREGWETQYF. CDR3 coding DNA: TGTGCCAGCAGCGCCAGGGAGGGTTGGGAGACCCAGTACTTC.

The chain employs TRBV5-6 and TRBJ1-2, with 7 bases matching TRBD1. The length of the CDR3 is 13 residues. The germline gives CDR1 SGHDT, CDR2 YYEEEE. J was trimmed by 6 bases and V by 4 bases; bases with no gene match: 6. The chain's CDR3 is CASSAQGRDGYTF. CDR3 nucleotides: TGTGCCAGCAGCGCACAGGGGAGGGATGGCTACACCTTC.